This T cell receptor (beta chain) emerged from a study of shared clonotypes between healthy human individuals. The method was immunoSEQ multiplex PCR; TCRdb's version includes in-frame clones alone and lacks a portion of them. The sample shows some 2,000,000 clones, about 95% of them seen only once. CD8 cells classed as naive were CD45RO-negative and positively selected for CCR7, excluding terminally differentiated effector memory CD45RA+ cells. CDR3 size: 15 residues. Trimming stripped 0 bases from V and 2 bases from J, with 11 bases between. Germline V lookup: CDR1 MNHEY, CDR2 SVGAGI. The clonotype comes from a man aged 18 to 29 in good health. Material: naive CD8+ T cells sorted from blood. The chain carries TRBV6-5 and TRBJ2-7; D is possibly TRBD2 (6 bases). The CDR3 is CASSYSPGVTYEQYF. The CDR3 DNA reads TGTGCCAGCAGTTACTCCCCGGGGGTGACCTACGAGCAGTACTTC.